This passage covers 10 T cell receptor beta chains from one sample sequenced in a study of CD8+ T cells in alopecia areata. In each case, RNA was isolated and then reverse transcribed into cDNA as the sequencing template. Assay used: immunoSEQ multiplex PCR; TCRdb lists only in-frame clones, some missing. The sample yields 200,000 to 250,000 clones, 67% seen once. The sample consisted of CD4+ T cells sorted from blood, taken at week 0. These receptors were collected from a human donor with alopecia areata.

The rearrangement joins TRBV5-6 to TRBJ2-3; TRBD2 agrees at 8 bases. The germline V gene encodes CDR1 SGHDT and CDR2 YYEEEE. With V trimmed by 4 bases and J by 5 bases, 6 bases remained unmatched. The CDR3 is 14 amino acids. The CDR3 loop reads CASSPGLVRDTQYF. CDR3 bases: TGTGCCAGCAGCCCGGGACTAGTAAGAGATACGCAGTATTTT.

The CDR3 DNA follows: TGCAGCGTAGTCGACAGACTCAACTATGGCTACACCTTC. Translated: CSVVDRLNYGYTF. The chain recombines TRBV29-1 with TRBJ1-2; D is perhaps TRBD1 (5 bases). Germline values: CDR1 SQVTM, CDR2 ANQGSEA. The V gene lost 6 bases and the J gene lost 2 bases, with 13 bases spanning the gap. The CDR3 contains 13 residues.

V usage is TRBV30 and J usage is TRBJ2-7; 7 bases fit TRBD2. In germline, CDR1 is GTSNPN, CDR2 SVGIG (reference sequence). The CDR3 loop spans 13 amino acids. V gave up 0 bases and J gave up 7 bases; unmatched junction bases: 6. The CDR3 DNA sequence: TGTGCCTGGAGTGTGGGGGGGGTGCAGGAGCAGTACTTC. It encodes CAWSVGGVQEQYF.

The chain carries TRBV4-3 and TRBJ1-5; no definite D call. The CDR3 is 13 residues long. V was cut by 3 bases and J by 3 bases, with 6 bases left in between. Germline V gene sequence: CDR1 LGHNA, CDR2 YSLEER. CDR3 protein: CASSHLYNQPQHF. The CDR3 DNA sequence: TGCGCCAGCAGCCATCTCTACAATCAGCCCCAGCATTTT.

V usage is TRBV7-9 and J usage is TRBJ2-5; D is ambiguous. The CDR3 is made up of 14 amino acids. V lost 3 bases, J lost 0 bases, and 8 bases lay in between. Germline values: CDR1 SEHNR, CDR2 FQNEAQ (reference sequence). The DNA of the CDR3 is TGTGCCAGCAGCTTGGTCCAGTACCAAGAGACCCAGTACTTC. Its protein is CASSLVQYQETQYF.

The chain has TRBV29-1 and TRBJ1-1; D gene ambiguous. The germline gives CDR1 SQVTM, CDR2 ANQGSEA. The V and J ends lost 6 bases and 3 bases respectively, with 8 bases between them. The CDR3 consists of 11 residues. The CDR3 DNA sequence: TGCAGCGTCCGACGATACACTGAAGCTTTCTTT. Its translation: CSVRRYTEAFF.

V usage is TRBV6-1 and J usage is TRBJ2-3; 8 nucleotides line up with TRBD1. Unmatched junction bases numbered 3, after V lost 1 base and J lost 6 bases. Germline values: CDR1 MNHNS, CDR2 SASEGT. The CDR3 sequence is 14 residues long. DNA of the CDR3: TGTGCCAGCAGTGAAGGACAGGGGTCGGATACGCAGTATTTT. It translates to CASSEGQGSDTQYF.

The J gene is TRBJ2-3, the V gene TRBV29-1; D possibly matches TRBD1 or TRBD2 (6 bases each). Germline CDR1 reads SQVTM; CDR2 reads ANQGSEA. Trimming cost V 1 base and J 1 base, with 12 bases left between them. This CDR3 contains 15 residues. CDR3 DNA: TGCAGCGTTGAAGTGGGGGGCCGGGGCACAGATACGCAGTATTTT. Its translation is CSVEVGGRGTDTQYF.

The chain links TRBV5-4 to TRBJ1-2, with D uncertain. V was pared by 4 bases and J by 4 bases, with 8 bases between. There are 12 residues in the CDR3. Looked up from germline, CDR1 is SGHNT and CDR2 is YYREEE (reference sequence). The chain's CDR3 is CASSIDGYGYTF. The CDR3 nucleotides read TGTGCCAGCAGCATAGACGGCTATGGCTACACCTTC. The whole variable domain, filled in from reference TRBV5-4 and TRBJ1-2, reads ETGVTQSPTHLIKTRGQQVTLRCSSQSGHNTVSWYQQALGQGPQFIFQYYREEENGRGNFPPRFSGLQFPNYSSELNVNALELDDSALYLCASSIDGYGYTFGSGTRLTVV.

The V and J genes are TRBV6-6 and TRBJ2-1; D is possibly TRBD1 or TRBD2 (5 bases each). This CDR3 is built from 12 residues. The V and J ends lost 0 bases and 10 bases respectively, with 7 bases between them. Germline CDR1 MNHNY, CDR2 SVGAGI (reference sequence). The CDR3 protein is CASSYSRGEQFF. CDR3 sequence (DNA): TGTGCCAGCAGTTACTCGAGGGGCGAGCAGTTCTTC.